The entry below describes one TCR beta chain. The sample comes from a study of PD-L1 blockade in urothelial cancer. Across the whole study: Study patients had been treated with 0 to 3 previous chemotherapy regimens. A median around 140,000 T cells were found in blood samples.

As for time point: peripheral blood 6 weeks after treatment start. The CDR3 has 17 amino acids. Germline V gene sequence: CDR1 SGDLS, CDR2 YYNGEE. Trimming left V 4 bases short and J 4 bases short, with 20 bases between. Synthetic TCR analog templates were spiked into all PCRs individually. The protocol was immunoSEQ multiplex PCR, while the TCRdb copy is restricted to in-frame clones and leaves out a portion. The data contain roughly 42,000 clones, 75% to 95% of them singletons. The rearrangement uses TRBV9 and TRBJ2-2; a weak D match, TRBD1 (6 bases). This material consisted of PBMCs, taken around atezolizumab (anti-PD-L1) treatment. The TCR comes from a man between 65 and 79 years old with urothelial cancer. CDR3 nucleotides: TGTGCCAGCAGCCCTAAGGGGATGGGGGCCGGCACCGGGGAGCTGTTTTTT. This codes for CASSPKGMGAGTGELFF.